This T cell receptor beta chain was profiled in a study of blood T cell repertoires in COVID-19. Whole-study context: Sites across the United States, Italy and Spain contributed samples from acute and convalescent COVID-19. T cells, B-cell-depleted T cells, or PBMCs supplied cDNA or gDNA.

Germline values: CDR1 GTSNPN, CDR2 SVGIG (reference sequence). The V gene lost 0 bases and the J gene lost 0 bases, with 5 bases spanning the gap. The CDR3 spans 13 residues. Source study methods: It was from reference gene primer amplification that nucleated cell counts were estimated. Sequencing was performed with immunoSEQ multiplex PCR; in TCRdb, only in-frame clones are kept and a portion is missing. V, J and clone size are those of that table, while D and trimming were read from the DNA. The profile shows 250,000 to 300,000 clones, approximately 83% of them singletons. Concerning this clone: At the DNA level, this CDR3 is encoded by other sequences in the same sample as well.

The TCR originated in a woman between 65 and 79 years old with acute or convalescent COVID-19. Sequencing was carried out using peripheral blood. The V gene is TRBV30, the J gene TRBJ1-2; unclear D gene. CDR3 loop: CAWSVATNYGYTF. As DNA, the CDR3 is TGTGCCTGGAGTGTAGCCACTAACTATGGCTACACCTTC.